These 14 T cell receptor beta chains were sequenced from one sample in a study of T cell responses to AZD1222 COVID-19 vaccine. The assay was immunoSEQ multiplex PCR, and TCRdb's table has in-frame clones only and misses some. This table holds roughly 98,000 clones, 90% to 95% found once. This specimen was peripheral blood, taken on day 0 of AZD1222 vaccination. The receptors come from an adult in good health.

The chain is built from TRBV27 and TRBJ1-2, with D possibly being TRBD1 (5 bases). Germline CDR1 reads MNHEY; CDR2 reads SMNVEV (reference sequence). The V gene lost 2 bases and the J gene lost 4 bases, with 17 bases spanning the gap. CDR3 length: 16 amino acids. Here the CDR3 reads CASSLGAVPPIYGYTF. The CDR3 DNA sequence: TGTGCCAGCAGTTTAGGGGCGGTCCCCCCCATCTATGGCTACACCTTC.

Here the CDR3 reads CATKVHLSGNTIYF. The CDR3 DNA sequence: TGTGCCACCAAGGTGCACCTCTCTGGAAACACCATATATTTT. The chain combines TRBV19 with TRBJ1-3; the D is unclear. CDR1 is LNHDA, CDR2 SQIVND, per germline (reference sequence). The CDR3 consists of 14 residues. V was pared by 10 bases and J by 0 bases, with 13 bases between.

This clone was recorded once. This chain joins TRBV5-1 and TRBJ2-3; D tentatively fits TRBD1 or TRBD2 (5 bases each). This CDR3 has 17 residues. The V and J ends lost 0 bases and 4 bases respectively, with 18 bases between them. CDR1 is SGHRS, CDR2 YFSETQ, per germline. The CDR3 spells CASSLEGTPSASDTQYF. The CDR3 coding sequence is TGCGCCAGCAGCTTGGAGGGGACCCCCAGCGCCTCAGATACGCAGTATTTT.

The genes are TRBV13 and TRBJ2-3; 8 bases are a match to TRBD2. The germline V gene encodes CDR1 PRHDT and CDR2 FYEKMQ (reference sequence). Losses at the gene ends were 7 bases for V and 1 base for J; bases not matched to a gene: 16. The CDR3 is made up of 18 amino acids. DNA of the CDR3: TGTGCCAGCACCCAAGACCCAATCCTAGCGGGCGGCACAGATACGCAGTATTTT. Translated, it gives CASTQDPILAGGTDTQYF.

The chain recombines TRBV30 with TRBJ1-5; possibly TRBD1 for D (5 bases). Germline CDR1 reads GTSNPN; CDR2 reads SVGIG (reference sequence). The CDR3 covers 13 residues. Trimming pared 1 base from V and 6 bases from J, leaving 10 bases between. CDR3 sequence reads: CAWSAGGTQPQHF. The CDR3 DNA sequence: TGTGCCTGGAGTGCCGGGGGGACTCAGCCCCAGCATTTT.

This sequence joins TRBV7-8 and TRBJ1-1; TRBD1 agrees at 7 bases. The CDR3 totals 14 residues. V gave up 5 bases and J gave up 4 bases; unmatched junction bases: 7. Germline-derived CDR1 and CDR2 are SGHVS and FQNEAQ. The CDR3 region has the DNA TGTGCCAGCAGCCCCCCAGGGGGGGCCACTGAAGCTTTCTTT. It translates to CASSPPGGATEAFF.

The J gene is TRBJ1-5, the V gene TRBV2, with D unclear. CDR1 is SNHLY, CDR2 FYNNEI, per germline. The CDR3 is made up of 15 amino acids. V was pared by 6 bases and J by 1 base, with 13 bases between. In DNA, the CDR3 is TGTGCCAGCAGCGACTGGGTGATGAGCAATCAGCCCCAGCATTTT. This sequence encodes CASSDWVMSNQPQHF. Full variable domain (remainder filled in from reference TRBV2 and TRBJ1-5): EPEVTQTPSHQVTQMGQEVILRCVPISNHLYFYWYRQILGQKVEFLVSFYNNEISEKSEIFDDQFSVERPDGSNFTLKIRSTKLEDSAMYFCASSDWVMSNQPQHFGDGTRLSIL.

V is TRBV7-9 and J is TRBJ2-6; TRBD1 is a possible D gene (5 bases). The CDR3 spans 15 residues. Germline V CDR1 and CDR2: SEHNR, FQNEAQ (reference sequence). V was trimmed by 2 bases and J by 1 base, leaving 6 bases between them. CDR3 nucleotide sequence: TGTGCCAGCAGCTTACCAGGGTCTGGGGCCAACGTCCTGACTTTC. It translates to CASSLPGSGANVLTF.

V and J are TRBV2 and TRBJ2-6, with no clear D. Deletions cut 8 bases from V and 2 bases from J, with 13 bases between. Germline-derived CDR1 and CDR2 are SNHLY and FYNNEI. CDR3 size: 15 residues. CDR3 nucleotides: TGTGCCAGCGTCTTTCCGGGCGCTGGGGCCAACGTCCTGACTTTC. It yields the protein CASVFPGAGANVLTF.

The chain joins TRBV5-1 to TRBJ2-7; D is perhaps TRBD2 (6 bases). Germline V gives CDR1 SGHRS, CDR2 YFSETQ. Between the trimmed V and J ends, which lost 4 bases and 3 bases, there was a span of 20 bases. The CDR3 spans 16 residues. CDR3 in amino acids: CASSASITGGNYEQYF. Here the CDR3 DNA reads TGCGCCAGCAGCGCGTCGATTACAGGAGGGAACTACGAGCAGTACTTC. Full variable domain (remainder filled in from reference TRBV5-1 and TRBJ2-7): KAGVTQTPRYLIKTRGQQVTLSCSPISGHRSVSWYQQTPGQGLQFLFEYFSETQRNKGNFPGRFSGRQFSNSRSEMNVSTLELGDSALYLCASSASITGGNYEQYFGPGTRLTVT.

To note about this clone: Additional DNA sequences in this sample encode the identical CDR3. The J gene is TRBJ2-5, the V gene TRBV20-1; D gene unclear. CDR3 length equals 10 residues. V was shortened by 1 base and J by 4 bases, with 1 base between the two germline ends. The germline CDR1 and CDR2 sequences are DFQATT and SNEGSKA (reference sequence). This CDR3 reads CSARGETQYF. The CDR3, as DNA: TGCAGTGCTAGAGGAGAGACCCAGTACTTC.

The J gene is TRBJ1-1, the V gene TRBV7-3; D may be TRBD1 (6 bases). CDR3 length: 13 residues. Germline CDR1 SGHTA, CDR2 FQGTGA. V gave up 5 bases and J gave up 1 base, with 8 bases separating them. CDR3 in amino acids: CASSKDRNTEAFF. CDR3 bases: TGTGCCAGCAGCAAGGACAGGAACACTGAAGCTTTCTTT.

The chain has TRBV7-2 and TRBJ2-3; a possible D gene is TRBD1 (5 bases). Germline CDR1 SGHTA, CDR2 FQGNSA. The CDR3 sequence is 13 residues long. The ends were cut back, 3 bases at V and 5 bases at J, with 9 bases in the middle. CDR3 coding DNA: TGTGCCAGCAGCTTCACAGGCGGAGATACGCAGTATTTT. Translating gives CASSFTGGDTQYF.

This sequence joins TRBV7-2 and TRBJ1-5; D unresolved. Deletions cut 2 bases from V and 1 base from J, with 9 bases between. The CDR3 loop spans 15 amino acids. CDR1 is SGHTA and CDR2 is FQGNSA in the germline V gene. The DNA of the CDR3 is TGTGCCAGCAGCTTAACCGGGGTCAGCAATCAGCCCCAGCATTTT. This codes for CASSLTGVSNQPQHF.